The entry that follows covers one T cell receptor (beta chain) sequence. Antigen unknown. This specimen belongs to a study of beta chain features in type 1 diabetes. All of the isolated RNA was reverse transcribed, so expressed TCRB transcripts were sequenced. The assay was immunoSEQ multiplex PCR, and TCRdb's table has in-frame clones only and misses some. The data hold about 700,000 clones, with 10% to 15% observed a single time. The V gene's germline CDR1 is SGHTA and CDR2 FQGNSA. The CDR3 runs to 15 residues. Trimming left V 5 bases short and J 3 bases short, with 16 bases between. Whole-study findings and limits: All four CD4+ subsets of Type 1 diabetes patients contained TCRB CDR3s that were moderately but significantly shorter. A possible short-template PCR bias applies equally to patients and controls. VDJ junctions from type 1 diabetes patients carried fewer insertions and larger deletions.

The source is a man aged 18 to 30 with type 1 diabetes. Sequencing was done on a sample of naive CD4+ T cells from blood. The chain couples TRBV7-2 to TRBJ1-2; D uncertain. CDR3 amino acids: CASSLYVSRDYGYTF. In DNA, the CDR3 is TGTGCCAGCAGCCTTTACGTGAGCCGCGACTATGGCTACACCTTC.